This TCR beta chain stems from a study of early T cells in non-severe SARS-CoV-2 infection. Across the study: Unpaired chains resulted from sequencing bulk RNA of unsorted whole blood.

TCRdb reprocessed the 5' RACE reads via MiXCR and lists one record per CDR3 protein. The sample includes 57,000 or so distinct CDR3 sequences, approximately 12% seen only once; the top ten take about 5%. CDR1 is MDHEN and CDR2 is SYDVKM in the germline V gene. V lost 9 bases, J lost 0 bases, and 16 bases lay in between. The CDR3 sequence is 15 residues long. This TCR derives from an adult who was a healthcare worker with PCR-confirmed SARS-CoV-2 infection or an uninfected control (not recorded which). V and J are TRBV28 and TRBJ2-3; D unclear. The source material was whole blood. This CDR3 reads CASQRTPDSTDTQYF. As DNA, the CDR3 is TGTGCCAGTCAACGCACCCCCGACAGCACAGATACGCAGTATTTT.